The 28 T cell receptor beta chains below were found in one sample sequenced in a study of OX40 agonist ivuxolimab in advanced cancers. The assay was immunoSEQ multiplex PCR, and TCRdb's table has in-frame clones only and misses some. The repertoire includes about 72,000 clones, 89% of them detected once, and about an eighth sits in the top ten. Source: CD4+ or CD8+ T cells sorted from blood, taken in a trial of the OX40 agonist ivuxolimab. The receptor source for this set is an adult with an advanced solid tumor such as melanoma, head and neck, liver or kidney cancer.

This chain joins TRBV5-5 and TRBJ1-1, with a tentative D call TRBD1 (5 bases). V was trimmed by 2 bases and J by 0 bases, leaving 8 bases between them. Germline V gene lookup returns CDR1 SGHKS and CDR2 YYEKEE (reference sequence). The CDR3 is 14 residues long. CDR3 in amino acids: CASSFTGMNTEAFF. The CDR3 region has the DNA TGTGCCAGCAGCTTTACAGGCATGAACACTGAAGCTTTCTTT.

CDR3 amino acids: CASSQVSGGGLSYEQYF. CDR3 nucleotide sequence: TGCGCCAGCAGCCAAGTTAGCGGGGGCGGACTCTCCTACGAGCAGTACTTC. V gene TRBV4-1 combines with J gene TRBJ2-5; 9 bases fit TRBD2. The J call is doubtful: the DNA matches TRBJ2-7 better. The CDR3 has 17 amino acids. Germline V CDR1 and CDR2: MGHRA, YSYEKL.

This clone was seen a single time. The V and J genes are TRBV2 and TRBJ2-1; no clear D gene. V lost 7 bases, J lost 4 bases, and 17 bases lay in between. The CDR3 is 15 amino acids. CDR1 and CDR2 from the germline V gene are SNHLY and FYNNEI. CDR3 DNA: TGTGCCAGCACAAGGGAAGCCATATTATACAATGAGCAGTTCTTC. This gives the protein CASTREAILYNEQFF.

The V and J genes are TRBV4-1 and TRBJ2-1; a weak D match, TRBD1 (5 bases). Trimming stripped 2 bases from V and 4 bases from J, with 21 bases between. The CDR3 sequence is 18 residues long. Germline-derived CDR1 and CDR2 are MGHRA and YSYEKL. The CDR3 nucleotides are TGCGCCAGCAGCCAATTGCCGCCAGGGTCTACTACGTACAATGAGCAGTTCTTC. As protein: CASSQLPPGSTTYNEQFF.

This clone was recorded once. The chain links TRBV10-3 to TRBJ2-7, with D possibly being TRBD2 (6 bases). This CDR3 is built from 14 residues. V dropped 3 bases and J dropped 2 bases, with 11 bases sitting between them. Per germline, CDR1 ENHRY and CDR2 SYGVKD. The CDR3, as DNA: TGTGCCATCAGTGACGGGGGAGGAACCTACGAGCAGTACTTC. This translates into CAISDGGGTYEQYF.

The chain carries TRBV10-3 and TRBJ1-4; 9 bases are a match to TRBD1. The CDR3 totals 16 residues. From germline, CDR1 is ENHRY and CDR2 SYGVKD. Losses at the gene ends were 3 bases for V and 8 bases for J; bases not matched to a gene: 10. This CDR3 reads CAISDTKGQGWEKLFF. As DNA, the CDR3 is TGTGCCATCAGTGATACTAAGGGACAGGGCTGGGAAAAACTGTTTTTT.

This chain links TRBV6-1 with TRBJ2-7, with TRBD1 identical over 8 bases. V lost 7 bases, J lost 2 bases, and 7 bases stayed unmatched. Germline V gene lookup returns CDR1 MNHNS and CDR2 SASEGT. There are 14 residues in the CDR3. CDR3 sequence: CASIGGQDPYEQYF. For the CDR3, the DNA is TGTGCCAGCATTGGGGGACAGGACCCCTACGAGCAGTACTTC.

The chain couples TRBV10-1 to TRBJ2-2; the D is unclear. Germline CDR1 reads WNHNN; CDR2 reads SYGVQD (reference sequence). The V gene lost 3 bases and the J gene lost 1 base, with 9 bases spanning the gap. This CDR3 spans 15 amino acids. CDR3 coding DNA: TGCGCCAGCAGTGATGAGCGAGGGAACACCGGGGAGCTGTTTTTT. Its translation is CASSDERGNTGELFF.

The rearrangement links TRBV5-1 to TRBJ2-5; no firm D call. There are 12 residues in the CDR3. Germline CDR1 reads SGHRS; CDR2 reads YFSETQ. V lost 0 bases, J lost 9 bases, and 9 bases lay in between. CDR3 region: CASSLDGWAQYF. The CDR3 DNA reads as TGCGCCAGCAGCTTGGATGGTTGGGCCCAGTACTTC.

The chain recombines TRBV5-1 with TRBJ2-7; perhaps TRBD2 as D (5 bases). The CDR3 covers 16 residues. Germline V lookup: CDR1 SGHRS, CDR2 YFSETQ. Trimming shortened V by 4 bases and J by 0 bases, and 17 bases separated the two germline ends. CDR3 DNA: TGCGCCAGCAGCCCACCCGGAGGACGTAGCTCCTACGAGCAGTACTTC. This codes for CASSPPGGRSSYEQYF.

This chain uses TRBV19 with TRBJ2-2, with 14 bases that match TRBD2. Trimming at V came to 3 bases and at J to 6 bases, leaving 3 bases not matched to a gene. The CDR3 runs 16 residues. Germline assignment: CDR1 LNHDA and CDR2 SQIVND (reference sequence). The CDR3 protein is CASSIRLAGGPGELFF. The CDR3 DNA is TGTGCCAGTAGTATCCGACTAGCGGGAGGGCCCGGGGAGCTGTTTTTT.

The V and J genes are TRBV28 and TRBJ1-4; 7 nucleotides agree with TRBD1. Looked up from germline, CDR1 is MDHEN and CDR2 is SYDVKM. V lost 2 bases and J lost 0; bases outside the gene matches: 0. The CDR3 is made up of 15 amino acids. CDR3: CASSLQGATNEKLFF. CDR3 nucleotide sequence: TGTGCCAGCAGTTTACAGGGGGCAACTAATGAAAAACTGTTTTTT.

The CDR3 DNA reads TGTGCCAGCAGTCAGGGGCCAAACTATGGCTACACCTTC. This codes for CASSQGPNYGYTF. V is TRBV28 and J is TRBJ1-2; D possibly corresponds to TRBD1 (6 bases). The ends were cut back, 5 bases at V and 2 bases at J, with 9 bases in the middle. CDR3 length: 13 amino acids. Germline V gives CDR1 MDHEN, CDR2 SYDVKM.

The CDR3 loop reads CAISSHDTQYF. DNA for the CDR3: TGTGCCATCAGTTCCCACGATACGCAGTATTTT. The chain carries TRBV10-3 and TRBJ2-3; D is unresolved. Trimming cost V 5 bases and J 6 bases, with 6 bases left between them. Germline loops: CDR1 ENHRY, CDR2 SYGVKD. There are 11 residues in the CDR3.

This clone was counted between two and nine times. The gene calls are TRBV28 and TRBJ1-1; D not certain. This CDR3 has 13 residues. Trimming removed 7 bases at V and 4 bases at J, with 13 bases between. Germline V gene data show CDR1 as MDHEN and CDR2 as SYDVKM. CDR3 loop: CASTSRGRTEAFF. CDR3 in DNA: TGTGCCAGCACCTCCAGAGGGCGCACTGAAGCTTTCTTT.

This clone was counted a single time. The chain employs TRBV7-9 and TRBJ1-6; D is undetermined. V gave up 2 bases and J gave up 8 bases, with 16 bases separating them. Germline-derived CDR1 and CDR2 are SEHNR and FQNEAQ (reference sequence). This CDR3 comprises 16 residues. CDR3: CASSLLGRVSDSPLHF. The CDR3 DNA is TGTGCCAGCAGCTTACTCGGGAGGGTCAGTGATTCACCCCTCCACTTT.

V and J are TRBV19 and TRBJ1-4; 9 positions match TRBD1. Unmatched junction bases numbered 8, after V lost 8 bases and J lost 10 bases. Germline V lookup: CDR1 LNHDA, CDR2 SQIVND (reference sequence). CDR3 length: 13 amino acids. In nucleotides, the CDR3 is TGTGCCAGTTCCGGGACAGGGACTGGAAAACTGTTTTTT. Amino acid sequence: CASSGTGTGKLFF.

This chain links TRBV2 with TRBJ2-1, with D unresolved. The CDR3 is made up of 13 amino acids. The germline V gene encodes CDR1 SNHLY and CDR2 FYNNEI. Trimming cost V 3 bases and J 3 bases, with 6 bases left between them. The CDR3: CASSDSYYNEQFF. The CDR3 nucleotides read TGTGCCAGCAGTGACAGTTACTACAATGAGCAGTTCTTC. The entire variable domain, with the rest obtained from reference TRBV2 and TRBJ2-1, is as follows: EPEVTQTPSHQVTQMGQEVILRCVPISNHLYFYWYRQILGQKVEFLVSFYNNEISEKSEIFDDQFSVERPDGSNFTLKIRSTKLEDSAMYFCASSDSYYNEQFFGPGTRLTVL.

The chain joins TRBV4-2 to TRBJ2-4; possibly TRBD2 for D (6 bases). V lost 1 base and J lost 1, with 11 bases in between. CDR1 is LGHNA, CDR2 YNFKEQ, per germline. The CDR3 runs 16 residues. CDR3 sequence: CASSQGGGMAKNIQYF. CDR3 bases: TGTGCCAGCAGCCAAGGAGGAGGGATGGCCAAAAACATTCAGTACTTC.

The chain links TRBV27 to TRBJ2-7; TRBD2 matches 14 bases. The CDR3 is 18 residues long. The germline V gene encodes CDR1 MNHEY and CDR2 SMNVEV (reference sequence). Losses at the gene ends were 5 bases for V and 6 bases for J; bases not matched to a gene: 15. CDR3 bases: TGTGCCAGCAGTCCCCGTTGGACTAGCGGGAGGAATAGGGGCGAGCAGTACTTC. Protein product: CASSPRWTSGRNRGEQYF.

This rearrangement joins TRBV7-9 to TRBJ2-1, with D possibly TRBD1 on 5 matching bases. Germline values: CDR1 SEHNR, CDR2 FQNEAQ (reference sequence). V was pared by 5 bases and J by 6 bases, with 11 bases between. CDR3 size: 13 residues. CDR3 residues: CASSPVRGNEQFF. The CDR3, as DNA: TGTGCCAGCAGCCCTGTTAGGGGCAATGAGCAGTTCTTC.

In this sample, this clone turned up a few times. The chain recombines TRBV2 with TRBJ2-7; D ambiguous. Deletions cut 7 bases from V and 6 bases from J, with 10 bases between. CDR3 length: 11 amino acids. Germline CDR1 is SNHLY and CDR2 is FYNNEI. CDR3 sequence (DNA): TGTGCCAGCACCTACTCGGCCGAGCAGTACTTC. Amino acids: CASTYSAEQYF.

V is TRBV10-2 and J is TRBJ2-5, with D perhaps TRBD1 (6 bases). Trimming removed 0 bases at V and 8 bases at J, with 7 bases between. Germline lookup yields CDR1 WSHSY and CDR2 SAAADI. The CDR3 is 12 amino acids. The CDR3 protein is CASSESRGTQYF. DNA for the CDR3: TGCGCCAGCAGTGAGTCCAGGGGAACCCAGTACTTC.

The V gene is TRBV2, the J gene TRBJ2-1; 10 bases line up with TRBD2. Germline V gives CDR1 SNHLY, CDR2 FYNNEI. Germline trimming cut 2 bases from V and 9 bases from J; bases unmatched to any gene: 10. The CDR3 covers 16 residues. The CDR3 region has the DNA TGTGCCAGCAGTGAATGGCTAGCGGGAGCCTCGGGTGAGCAGTTCTTC. Protein: CASSEWLAGASGEQFF. The variable domain in full, with the rest retrieved from reference TRBV2 and TRBJ2-1, is EPEVTQTPSHQVTQMGQEVILRCVPISNHLYFYWYRQILGQKVEFLVSFYNNEISEKSEIFDDQFSVERPDGSNFTLKIRSTKLEDSAMYFCASSEWLAGASGEQFFGPGTRLTVL.

V usage is TRBV28 and J usage is TRBJ1-4, with D uncertain. V was cut by 2 bases and J by 10 bases, with 8 bases left in between. CDR1 and CDR2 from the germline V gene are MDHEN and SYDVKM. This CDR3 spans 12 amino acids. The CDR3 reads CASSLPDGKLFF. Here the CDR3 DNA reads TGTGCCAGCAGTTTACCCGACGGAAAACTGTTTTTT.

The chain links TRBV29-1 to TRBJ2-5, with a weak D call TRBD2 (7 bases). CDR1 and CDR2 (germline): SQVTM, ANQGSEA. V was cut by 6 bases and J by 5 bases, with 16 bases left in between. The CDR3 is made up of 13 amino acids. The CDR3 reads CSVPWGGRETQYF. The CDR3 DNA follows: TGCAGCGTCCCTTGGGGGGGGCGGGAGACCCAGTACTTC.

CDR3: CASSLEGDSYGYTF. The CDR3 DNA follows: TGCGCCAGCAGCTTGGAGGGGGATTCTTATGGCTACACCTTC. The V call is TRBV5-1, the J call TRBJ1-2, with a tentative D call TRBD1 (6 bases). This CDR3 has 14 residues. With 0 bases removed from V and 5 bases from J, the gap between germline ends came to 11 bases. Per germline, CDR1 SGHRS and CDR2 YFSETQ. Based on the CDR3 plus reference TRBV5-1 and TRBJ1-2, the full variable domain is KAGVTQTPRYLIKTRGQQVTLSCSPISGHRSVSWYQQTPGQGLQFLFEYFSETQRNKGNFPGRFSGRQFSNSRSEMNVSTLELGDSALYLCASSLEGDSYGYTFGSGTRLTVV.

The chain couples TRBV28 to TRBJ1-1, with D perhaps matching TRBD1 (5 bases). This CDR3 has 15 amino acids. In germline, CDR1 is MDHEN, CDR2 SYDVKM. V was shortened by 2 bases and J by 11 bases, with 21 bases between the two germline ends. CDR3 nucleotide sequence: TGTGCCAGCAGTTTAAATCAGGGATCGTCATTGCGGGCTTTCTTT. Translation: CASSLNQGSSLRAFF.